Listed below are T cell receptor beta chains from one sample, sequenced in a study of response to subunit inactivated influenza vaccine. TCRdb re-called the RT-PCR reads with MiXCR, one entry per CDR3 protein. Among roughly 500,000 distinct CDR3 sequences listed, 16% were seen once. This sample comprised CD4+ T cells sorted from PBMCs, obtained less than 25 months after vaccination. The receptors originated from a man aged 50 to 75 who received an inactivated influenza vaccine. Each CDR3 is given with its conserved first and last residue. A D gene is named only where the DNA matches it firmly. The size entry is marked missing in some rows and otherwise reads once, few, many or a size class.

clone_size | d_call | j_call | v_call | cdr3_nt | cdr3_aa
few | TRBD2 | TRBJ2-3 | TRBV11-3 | TGTGCCAGCAGCGGACTAGCGGGAGTGAGCCCAGATACGCAGTATTTT | CASSGLAGVSPDTQYF
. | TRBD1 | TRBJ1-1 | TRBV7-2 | TGTGCCAGCAGTCCGACAGGGTTGGCCACTGAAGCTTTCTTT | CASSPTGLATEAFF
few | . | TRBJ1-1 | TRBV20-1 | TGCAGTGCGCCGGGTCGCGGGAGCACTGAAGCTTTCTTT | CSAPGRGSTEAFF
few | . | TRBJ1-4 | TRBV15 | TGTGCCACCAGCAGAAACCGGGAGGGAGCGTACCAACTGTTTTTT | CATSRNREGAYQLFF
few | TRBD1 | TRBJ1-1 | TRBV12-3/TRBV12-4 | TGTGCCACCCACGGACAGGGGTCCGCTGAAGCTTTCTTT | CATHGQGSAEAFF
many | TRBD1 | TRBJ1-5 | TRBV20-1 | TGCAGTGCTACACAGGGGGGCCTAAATCAGCCCCAGCATTTT | CSATQGGLNQPQHF
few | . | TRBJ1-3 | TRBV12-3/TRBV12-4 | TGTGCCAGCAGTTTCTGGGGGCTGAACTCTGGAAACACCATATATTTT | CASSFWGLNSGNTIYF
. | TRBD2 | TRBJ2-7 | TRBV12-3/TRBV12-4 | TGTGCCAGCAGTTTTACTAGCGGGGGTGGCGAGCAGTACTTC | CASSFTSGGGEQYF
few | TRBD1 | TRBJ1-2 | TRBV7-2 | TGTGCCAGCAGCCCGACGCTGACAGGGCTCTATGGCTACACCTTC | CASSPTLTGLYGYTF
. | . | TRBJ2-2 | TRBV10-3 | TGTGCCATCAGTGGTAGGGACCGGGAGACCGGGGAGCTGTTTTTT | CAISGRDRETGELFF
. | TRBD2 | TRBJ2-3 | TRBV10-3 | TGTGCCATCAGTGAGGTTAGCGGGGTTACAGATACGCAGTATTTT | CAISEVSGVTDTQYF
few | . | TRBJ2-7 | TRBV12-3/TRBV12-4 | TGTGCCAGCAGTTTAGGCCCTAGCCACGAGCAGTACTTC | CASSLGPSHEQYF
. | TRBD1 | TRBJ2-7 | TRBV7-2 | TGTGCCAGCAGCTTAGTAGGTGGGACAGGGGGCTTCGAGCAGTACTTC | CASSLVGGTGGFEQYF
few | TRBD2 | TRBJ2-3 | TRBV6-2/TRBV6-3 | TGTGCCAGCAGTTACTCTCCGGGGGGGCCAGATACGCAGTATTTT | CASSYSPGGPDTQYF
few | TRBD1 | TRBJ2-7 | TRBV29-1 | TGCAGCGTTGACGCAGGGGGCTCCGAGCAGTACTTC | CSVDAGGSEQYF
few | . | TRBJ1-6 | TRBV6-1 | TGTGCCAGCAGTGAAGTAGGATCCTATAATTCACCCCTCCACTTT | CASSEVGSYNSPLHF
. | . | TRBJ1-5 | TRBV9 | TGTGCCAGCAGCGTAGGAGCCACTGGGCAGCCCCAGCATTTT | CASSVGATGQPQHF
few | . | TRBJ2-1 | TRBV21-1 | TGTGCCAGCAGCACCTTGGGACACCGGACCTACAATGAGCAGTTCTTC | CASSTLGHRTYNEQFF
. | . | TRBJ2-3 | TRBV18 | TGTGCCAGCTCACCACAATCTGGACTCACAGATACGCAGTATTTT | CASSPQSGLTDTQYF
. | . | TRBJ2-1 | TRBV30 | TGTGCCTGGAGTAACCCGGTTGAGCAGTTCTTC | CAWSNPVEQFF
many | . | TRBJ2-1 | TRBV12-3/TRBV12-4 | TGCGCCAGCAGCTTGGCGGGAACATACAATGAGCAGTTCTTC | CASSLAGTYNEQFF
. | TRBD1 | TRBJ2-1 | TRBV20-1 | TGCAGTGCTATCCCCTCGGACAGGCTTAAGCAGTTCTTC | CSAIPSDRLKQFF
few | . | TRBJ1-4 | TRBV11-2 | TGTGCCAGCAGCTTCACCCTTGCGACAACTAATGAAAAACTGTTTTTT | CASSFTLATTNEKLFF
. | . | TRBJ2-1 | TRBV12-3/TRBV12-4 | TGTGCCAGCAGTTTTTCGGGGGTTTACTCCTACAATGAGCAGTTCTTC | CASSFSGVYSYNEQFF
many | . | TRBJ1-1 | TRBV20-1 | TGCAGTGCTAGACCGGAGAACACTGAAGCTTTCTTT | CSARPENTEAFF
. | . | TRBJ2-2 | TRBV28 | TGTGCCAGCAACACTGGAAGGAACACCGGGGAGCTGTTTTTT | CASNTGRNTGELFF
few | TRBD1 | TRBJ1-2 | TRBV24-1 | TGTGCCACCAGTACCGACAGGGGGCAAGGCTACACCTTC | CATSTDRGQGYTF
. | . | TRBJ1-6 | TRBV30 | TGTGCCTGGAGCATGATAAGAGGCAGGGCCAATTCACCCCTCCACTTT | CAWSMIRGRANSPLHF
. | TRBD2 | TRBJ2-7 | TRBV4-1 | TGCGCCAGCAGCCGAATAGCGGGGCACGAGCAGTACTTC | CASSRIAGHEQYF
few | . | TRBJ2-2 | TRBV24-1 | TGTGCCACCAGTGATCAACGGCGGGTGCTGTTTTTT | CATSDQRRVLFF
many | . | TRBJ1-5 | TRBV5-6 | TGTGCCAGCAGCTCTAAGACAGACAATCAGCCCCAGCATTTT | CASSSKTDNQPQHF
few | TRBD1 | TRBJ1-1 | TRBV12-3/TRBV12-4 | TGTGCCAGCAGTTTGAGGGGGCGGACTGAAGCTTTCTTT | CASSLRGRTEAFF
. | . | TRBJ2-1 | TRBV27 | TGTGCCAGCAGAGCCGGCCCCGGCCGGAGCTCCTACAATGAGCAGTTCTTC | CASRAGPGRSSYNEQFF
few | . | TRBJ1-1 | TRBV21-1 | TGTGCCAGGACAGGGATCTGGAACACTGAAGCTTTCTTT | CARTGIWNTEAFF
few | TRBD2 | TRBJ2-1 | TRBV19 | TGTGCCAGTAGGGATATTAGCGGGATCTCCTACAATGAGCAGTTCTTC | CASRDISGISYNEQFF
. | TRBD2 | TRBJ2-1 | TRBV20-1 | TGCAGTGCTAGAGGGAGGACTAGCGGGAGCCCCTACAATGAGCAGTTCTTC | CSARGRTSGSPYNEQFF
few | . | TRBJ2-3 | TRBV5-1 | TGCGCCAGCAGCTTTTACAGGGCAAACACAGATACGCAGTATTTT | CASSFYRANTDTQYF
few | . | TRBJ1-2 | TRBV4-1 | TGCGCCAGCAGCCAACAGGGTTTCGGGAGTGGCTACACCTTC | CASSQQGFGSGYTF
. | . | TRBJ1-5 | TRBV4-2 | TGTGCCAGCAGCCAAGATCCTGTTGGGGTCGGAAATCAGCCCCAGCATTTT | CASSQDPVGVGNQPQHF
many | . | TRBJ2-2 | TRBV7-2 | TGTGCCAGCAGCCGTACGCCAGGGAACACCGGGGAGCTGTTTTTT | CASSRTPGNTGELFF
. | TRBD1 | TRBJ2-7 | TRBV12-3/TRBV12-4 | TGTGCCAGCAGTGACAGGGGCGAGCAGTACTTC | CASSDRGEQYF